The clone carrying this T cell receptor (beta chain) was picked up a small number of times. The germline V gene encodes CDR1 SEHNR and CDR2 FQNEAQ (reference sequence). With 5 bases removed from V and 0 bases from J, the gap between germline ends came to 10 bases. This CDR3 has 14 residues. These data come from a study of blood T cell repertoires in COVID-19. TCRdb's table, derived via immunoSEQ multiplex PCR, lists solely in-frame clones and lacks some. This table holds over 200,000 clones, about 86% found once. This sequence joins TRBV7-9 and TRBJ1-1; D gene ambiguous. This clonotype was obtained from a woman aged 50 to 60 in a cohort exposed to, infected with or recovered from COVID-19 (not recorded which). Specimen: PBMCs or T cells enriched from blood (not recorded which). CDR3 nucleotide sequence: TGTGCCAGCAGCCCCAGCGGACTGAACACTGAAGCTTTCTTT. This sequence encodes CASSPSGLNTEAFF.